Following are 9 T cell receptor beta chains from one sample sequenced in a study of monozygotic twins with inflammatory bowel disease. TCRdb reprocessed the 5' RACE reads, with one entry per CDR3 protein and no DNA. The sample table includes 80,000 or so distinct CDR3 sequences. Sequencing was carried out using blood. The source is a human donor with ulcerative colitis or Crohn's disease, or a healthy co-twin of an affected twin (not recorded which).

This chain joins TRBV5-1 and TRBJ2-7; the TCRdb call, TRBD2, lacks DNA for checking. The CDR3 spans 17 residues. In germline, CDR1 is SGHRS, CDR2 YFSETQ. CDR3 amino acids: CASSRMTSGGPTSEQYF.

This chain connects TRBV11-2 to TRBJ2-3; with no DNA, the TCRdb D assignment of TRBD1 cannot be verified. Germline lookup yields CDR1 SGHAT and CDR2 FQNNGV. The CDR3 sequence is 15 residues long. The CDR3 region is CASSPSTGGWDTQYF.

The V call is TRBV20-1, the J call TRBJ1-5; TCRdb names TRBD1, which stays unverified in the absence of DNA. This CDR3 spans 13 amino acids. Germline lookup yields CDR1 DFQATT and CDR2 SNEGSKA (reference sequence). This chain's CDR3 is CSASARGNQPQHF.

The chain employs TRBV25-1 and TRBJ1-4. This CDR3 comprises 12 residues. Germline V lookup: CDR1 MGHDK, CDR2 SYGVNS. The CDR3 protein is CASKQKNEKLFF. The entire variable domain, with the rest obtained from reference TRBV25-1 and TRBJ1-4, is as follows: EADIYQTPRYLVIGTGKKITLECSQTMGHDKMYWYQQDPGMELHLIHYSYGVNSTEKGDLSSESTVSRIRTEHFPLTLESARPSHTSQYLCASKQKNEKLFFGSGTQLSVL.

The chain employs TRBV15 and TRBJ1-2. This CDR3 spans 14 amino acids. Germline V lookup: CDR1 LNHNV, CDR2 YYDKDF (reference sequence). The CDR3 loop is CATSGYQGSGGYTF.

The chain is built from TRBV7-6 and TRBJ1-4; absent DNA, TCRdb's TRBD1 call cannot be checked. CDR3 length equals 15 residues. CDR1 and CDR2 (germline): SGHVS, FNYEAQ. CDR3 sequence: CASSAGQAIGEKLFF.

The rearrangement uses TRBV5-1 and TRBJ1-1. Germline CDR1 SGHRS, CDR2 YFSETQ. The CDR3 runs 15 residues. CDR3: CASSLAGRPNTEAFF.

The J gene is TRBJ1-2, the V gene TRBV10-3; TCRdb outputs TRBD1, but without DNA this stays unchecked. This CDR3 has 13 amino acids. Germline-derived CDR1 and CDR2 are ENHRY and SYGVKD. CDR3 sequence reads: CATGTGTVYGYTF.

This rearrangement joins TRBV3-1 to TRBJ2-7; the TRBD2 assignment by TCRdb is unverifiable without DNA. In germline, CDR1 is LGHDT, CDR2 YNNKEL (reference sequence). The CDR3 is made up of 21 amino acids. Here the CDR3 reads CASSQDRWLAGGPLLLYEQYF.